Listed below are T cell receptor beta chains from one sample, sequenced in a study of blood T cells in healthy people across ages. MiXCR, applied by TCRdb to the 5' RACE reads, yields one record per CDR3 protein. This sample has around 700,000 distinct CDR3 sequences; 20% to 25% occur once, and the top ten carry roughly 9%. The same sample was also used in a study of T cells of mothers and their children.

What was sequenced was blood. The receptor set was obtained from a boy between 10 and 17 years old in good health. CDR3s include the opening cysteine and the closing phenylalanine or tryptophan. The D gene is left open where the match is weak. Size is omitted from some rows. Given values are once, few, many or a class for expanded clones.

clone size,J gene,D gene,V gene,CDR3 protein,CDR3 DNA
few,TRBJ1-2,.,TRBV2,CASSLLEALGGCTF,TGTGCCAGCAGCCTACTGGAGGCGCTGGGTGGCTGCACCTTC
.,TRBJ2-6,.,TRBV5-1,CASSPDGSPQLTF,TGCGCCAGCAGCCCGGATGGGAGCCCACAGCTGACTTTC
.,TRBJ2-6,.,TRBV28,CASSRQGVVNTEAFFGANVLTF,.
.,TRBJ2-7,.,TRBV12-3/TRBV12-4,CASSPTWGTYYEQYF,TGTGCCAGCAGTCCGACCTGGGGGACGTACTACGAGCAGTACTTC
few,TRBJ2-5,TRBD1,TRBV7-8,CASSTSPQGVPPAKSDTQYF,TGTGCCAGCAGCACATCCCCACAGGGGGTACCCCCGGCCAAGAGTGACACCCAGTACTTC
.,TRBJ2-7,TRBD1,TRBV4-2,CASSPRQGNSYEQYF,TGTGCCAGCAGCCCCCGACAGGGAAACTCCTACGAGCAGTACTTC
.,TRBJ1-5,.,TRBV5-5,CASSLTGYNQPQHF,TGTGCCAGCAGCCTTACAGGGTACAATCAGCCCCAGCATTTT
.,TRBJ1-2,.,TRBV28,CASSLGGSQSDYGYTF,TGTGCCAGCAGTTTGGGCGGGTCCCAATCCGACTATGGCTACACCTTC
.,TRBJ1-6,TRBD1,TRBV6-5,CASSYWPTGSLDSPLHF,TGTGCCAGCAGTTACTGGCCGACAGGGAGTTTGGATTCACCCCTCCACTTT
.,TRBJ2-2,.,TRBV7-2,CASSQDVALNTGELFF,TGTGCCAGCAGTCAAGACGTAGCCTTGAACACCGGGGAGCTGTTTTTT
few,TRBJ1-4,.,TRBV5-1,CASSLDNEKLFF,TGCGCCAGCAGCTTGGACAATGAAAAACTGTTTTTT
few,TRBJ2-7,.,TRBV29-1,CSVEVLGPEQYF,TGCAGCGTTGAAGTACTGGGACCCGAGCAGTACTTC
few,TRBJ2-7,.,TRBV3-1,CASSQRVYEQYF,TGTGCCAGCAGCCAACGGGTTTACGAGCAGTACTTC
.,TRBJ2-5,TRBD1,TRBV7-2,CASSGTGLQETQYF,TGTGCCAGCAGCGGGACAGGGTTACAAGAGACCCAGTACTTC
.,TRBJ1-4,.,TRBV12-3/TRBV12-4,CASSWREASEKLFF,TGTGCCAGCAGTTGGAGGGAAGCAAGTGAAAAACTGTTTTTT
few,TRBJ2-1,TRBD2,TRBV7-2,CASSLERGALNNEQFF,TGTGCCAGCAGCCTCGAGCGGGGGGCCCTTAACAATGAGCAGTTCTTC
.,TRBJ1-2,TRBD1,TRBV4-3,CASSQTGPGGYTF,TGCGCCAGCAGCCAGACAGGGCCAGGGGGCTACACCTTC
.,TRBJ2-4,.,TRBV7-2,CASSLSGKNIQYF,TGTGCCAGCAGCTTATCCGGCAAAAACATTCAGTACTTC
.,TRBJ2-5,TRBD2,TRBV12-3/TRBV12-4,CASSETSRRIETQYF,TGTGCCAGCAGCGAGACTAGCAGGAGAATAGAGACCCAGTACTTC
.,TRBJ2-7,.,TRBV2,CTSSETGNPYEQYF,TGTACCAGCAGTGAAACGGGGAACCCCTACGAGCAGTACTTC
.,TRBJ2-1,.,TRBV5-1,CASSYPGAQNNEQFF,TGCGCCAGCAGCTACCCCGGGGCGCAGAACAATGAGCAGTTCTTC
.,TRBJ2-7,.,TRBV29-1,CSAATDSREQYF,TGCAGCGCCGCCACGGACAGTCGCGAGCAGTACTTC
.,TRBJ2-7,.,TRBV6-2/TRBV6-3,CASKLRDYEQYF,TGTGCCAGCAAACTACGGGACTACGAGCAGTACTTC
few,TRBJ2-7,TRBD1,TRBV29-1,CSVGSERDSSYEQYF,TGCAGCGTTGGTTCGGAGAGGGACAGCTCCTACGAGCAGTACTTC
.,TRBJ2-7,.,TRBV4-2,CASSQDYGGHYEQYF,TGTGCCAGCAGCCAAGATTACGGGGGTCACTACGAGCAGTACTTC
.,TRBJ1-1,TRBD1,TRBV12-3/TRBV12-4,CASSDAEDKGAPQAFF,TGTGCCAGCAGTGATGCAGAAGACAAGGGGGCCCCTCAAGCTTTCTTT
.,TRBJ2-7,.,TRBV10-3,CAISYEQYF,TGTGCCATCAGCTACGAGCAGTACTTC
many,TRBJ2-7,.,TRBV7-2,CASSLGTYEQYF,TGTGCCAGCAGCTTAGGGACCTACGAGCAGTACTTC
.,TRBJ2-7,.,TRBV27,CASSTHQGGEQYF,TGTGCCAGCAGTACCCACCAGGGGGGCGAGCAGTACTTC
.,TRBJ2-7,TRBD1,TRBV28,CASTPTGTARYEQYF,TGTGCCAGCACTCCCACCGGGACAGCGAGGTACGAGCAGTACTTC
.,TRBJ1-3,.,TRBV6-5,CASTRGGSSGNTIYF,TGTGCCAGCACCCGAGGGGGAAGCTCTGGAAACACCATATATTTT
few,TRBJ2-5,TRBD2,TRBV14,CASSPRLAGAGETQYF,TGTGCCAGCAGCCCCAGACTAGCGGGAGCGGGGGAGACCCAGTACTTC
few,TRBJ1-5,.,TRBV7-3,CASSPGIGQPQHF,TGTGCCAGCAGCCCTGGGATCGGTCAGCCCCAGCATTTT
few,TRBJ1-6,TRBD1,TRBV29-1,CSVPSGDSCHYNSPLHF,TGCAGCGTCCCTTCCGGGGACAGTTGCCACTATAATTCACCCCTCCACTTT
few,TRBJ2-1,.,TRBV7-8,CASSPHASEDNEQFF,TGTGCCAGCAGCCCCCATGCTTCGGAGGACAATGAGCAGTTCTTC
few,TRBJ1-2,.,TRBV6-6,CASSSRALFVGYTF,TGTGCCAGCAGTTCCCGGGCACTCTTCGTTGGCTACACCTTC
.,TRBJ1-2,.,TRBV7-2,CASREAGFHGYTF,TGTGCCAGCAGAGAGGCCGGGTTTCATGGCTACACCTTC
few,TRBJ1-6,TRBD1,TRBV6-5,CASSLRDREMPLHF,TGTGCCAGCAGTCTCCGGGACAGGGAAATGCCCCTCCACTTT
few,TRBJ2-7,.,TRBV7-9,CASNGQDYEQYF,TGTGCCAGCAACGGACAAGACTACGAGCAGTACTTC
few,TRBJ2-1,TRBD2,TRBV28,CASSSPGLAGRHEQFF,TGTGCCAGCAGTTCACCGGGACTAGCGGGAAGGCATGAGCAGTTCTTC
few,TRBJ2-2,TRBD2,TRBV28,CASSLSGLAGPGELFF,TGTGCCAGCAGTTTGTCGGGACTAGCGGGACCCGGGGAGCTGTTTTTT
few,TRBJ1-2,.,TRBV12-3/TRBV12-4,CASRLQTRQNYGYTF,TGTGCCAGCAGACTTCAGACTCGACAAAACTATGGCTACACCTTC
.,TRBJ2-1,.,TRBV6-5,CASSYGERPYNEQFF,TGTGCCAGCAGTTACGGAGAACGCCCCTACAATGAGCAGTTCTTC
.,TRBJ2-5,TRBD2,TRBV27,CASSLRPSGLAGEETQYF,TGTGCCAGCAGTTTACGGCCCTCGGGACTAGCGGGAGAAGAGACCCAGTACTTC